The next 24 T cell receptor beta chains were all read from a single sample in a study of T cells expressing NK-cell markers. TCRdb derives one entry per CDR3 protein from the 5' RACE reads, leaving out DNA. The sample table sets out roughly 450,000 distinct CDR3 sequences. The specimen was blood T cells: a sorted CD56 or NKG2C T cell subset, CD4+ or CD8+ T cells, or bulk PBMC T cells (not recorded which). The receptors come from a woman aged 50 to 65 in good health.

The rearrangement links TRBV12-3 or TRBV12-4 to TRBJ2-5. The CDR3 extends over 13 amino acids. The CDR3 sequence is CASSATWFWAQYF.

V and J are TRBV18 and TRBJ2-2. Looked up from germline, CDR1 is KGHSH and CDR2 is LQKENI. The CDR3 has 15 amino acids. The CDR3 is CASSQDELNTGELFF.

The chain uses TRBV12-3 or TRBV12-4 and TRBJ2-4; TCRdb returns TRBD1, unconfirmable since there is no DNA. The length of the CDR3 is 14 residues. The CDR3 protein is CASSFGGGRNIQYF.

This rearrangement joins TRBV12-3 or TRBV12-4 to TRBJ2-7; TCRdb's D call of TRBD1 is untestable without DNA. CDR3 length: 13 residues. This chain's CDR3 is CASKRTGGPEQYF.

V usage is TRBV25-1 and J usage is TRBJ2-2; with no DNA, the TCRdb D assignment of TRBD2 cannot be verified. The CDR3 runs to 15 residues. Germline loops: CDR1 MGHDK, CDR2 SYGVNS. CDR3 amino acids: CASLPSGRRAGELFF.

This rearrangement joins TRBV25-1 to TRBJ1-1; the TCRdb call, TRBD1, lacks DNA for checking. This CDR3 contains 15 residues. The germline gives CDR1 MGHDK, CDR2 SYGVNS. CDR3 loop: CASRPPGFGGTEAFF.

The chain couples TRBV5-1 to TRBJ2-1. The germline gives CDR1 SGHRS, CDR2 YFSETQ. There are 16 residues in the CDR3. CDR3 protein: CASSFIDRGSHNEQFF.

This chain links TRBV4-2 with TRBJ2-2; TCRdb lists TRBD2, though no DNA is available to test this call. The V gene's germline CDR1 is LGHNA and CDR2 YNFKEQ. This CDR3 is 17 amino acids long. This CDR3 reads CASSLSGLAGVDGELFF.

J is TRBJ2-1 and V is TRBV27; the TCRdb call, TRBD2, lacks DNA for checking. CDR3 length: 14 amino acids. Per the germline V gene, CDR1 is MNHEY and CDR2 is SMNVEV (reference sequence). The CDR3 here is CASSPYKGRNEQFF.

The chain links TRBV12-3 or TRBV12-4 to TRBJ1-1; without DNA, the TCRdb call of TRBD1 cannot be checked. The CDR3 has 12 residues. CDR3 sequence reads: CASSYWTDEAFF.

This chain joins TRBV5-5 and TRBJ2-3; TCRdb lists TRBD1, though no DNA is available to test this call. Per the germline V gene, CDR1 is SGHKS and CDR2 is YYEKEE (reference sequence). This CDR3 has 16 amino acids. The CDR3 here is CASSSLGGRGADTQYF.

CDR3 sequence: CASRAQGLANYGYTF. The chain combines TRBV19 with TRBJ1-2. Germline V CDR1 and CDR2: LNHDA, SQIVND (reference sequence). The CDR3 runs 15 residues.

This chain joins TRBV25-1 and TRBJ1-2. CDR3 length equals 16 residues. Per the germline V gene, CDR1 is MGHDK and CDR2 is SYGVNS. The CDR3 sequence: CASSAGMALSSHGYTF.

The V and J genes are TRBV29-1 and TRBJ2-1; without DNA, the TCRdb call of TRBD2 cannot be checked. This CDR3 has 13 residues. CDR1 is SQVTM, CDR2 ANQGSEA, per germline. The CDR3 region is CSPTSGRSYEQFF.

This rearrangement joins TRBV27 to TRBJ2-5; the TCRdb call, TRBD1, lacks DNA for checking. Germline CDR1 is MNHEY and CDR2 is SMNVEV (reference sequence). CDR3 length equals 16 residues. The CDR3 here is CASSLRNRGLGETQYF.

The chain combines TRBV27 with TRBJ1-3; TCRdb outputs TRBD1, but without DNA this stays unchecked. Germline values: CDR1 MNHEY, CDR2 SMNVEV (reference sequence). This CDR3 region has 14 residues. The CDR3 loop is CASSQTGGPNTIYF.

The chain couples TRBV7-9 to TRBJ1-2. Germline V gives CDR1 SEHNR, CDR2 FQNEAQ (reference sequence). The CDR3 length is 13 residues. This CDR3 reads CASSLGLKDGYTF.

CDR3 residues: CSVELFQETQYF. The chain recombines TRBV29-1 with TRBJ2-5. CDR1 and CDR2 from the germline V gene are SQVTM and ANQGSEA. The CDR3 covers 12 residues.

V usage is TRBV7-3 and J usage is TRBJ2-5; checking the TCRdb D call of TRBD1 is not possible without DNA. This CDR3 region has 15 residues. Germline values: CDR1 SGHTA, CDR2 FQGTGA. CDR3 sequence: CASSLSGLGGETQYF.

The V call is TRBV12-3 or TRBV12-4, the J call TRBJ2-1; checking the TCRdb D call of TRBD2 is not possible without DNA. The CDR3 extends over 19 amino acids. The CDR3 region is CASSFSLGVRTSGSTPQFF.

The gene calls are TRBV14 and TRBJ1-5. The CDR3 extends over 13 amino acids. CDR1 is SGHDN and CDR2 is FVKESK in the germline V gene. CDR3 sequence reads: CASSQAGSAPQHF.

The rearrangement uses TRBV24-1 and TRBJ1-2. The germline V gene has CDR1 KGHDR and CDR2 SFDVKD. This CDR3 is 12 amino acids long. The CDR3 sequence is CAAADGYYGYTF.

The rearrangement uses TRBV11-1 and TRBJ1-3; TCRdb names TRBD1, which stays unverified in the absence of DNA. In germline, CDR1 is SGHAT, CDR2 FQDESV (reference sequence). This CDR3 has 16 residues. CDR3 in amino acids: CASSREGTAGGNTIYF.

The chain has TRBV15 and TRBJ2-7; the TCRdb D gene call, TRBD1, has no DNA to confirm it. Germline V gene data show CDR1 as LNHNV and CDR2 as YYDKDF (reference sequence). CDR3 length equals 15 residues. CDR3 loop: CATSRDFGGIYEQYF.